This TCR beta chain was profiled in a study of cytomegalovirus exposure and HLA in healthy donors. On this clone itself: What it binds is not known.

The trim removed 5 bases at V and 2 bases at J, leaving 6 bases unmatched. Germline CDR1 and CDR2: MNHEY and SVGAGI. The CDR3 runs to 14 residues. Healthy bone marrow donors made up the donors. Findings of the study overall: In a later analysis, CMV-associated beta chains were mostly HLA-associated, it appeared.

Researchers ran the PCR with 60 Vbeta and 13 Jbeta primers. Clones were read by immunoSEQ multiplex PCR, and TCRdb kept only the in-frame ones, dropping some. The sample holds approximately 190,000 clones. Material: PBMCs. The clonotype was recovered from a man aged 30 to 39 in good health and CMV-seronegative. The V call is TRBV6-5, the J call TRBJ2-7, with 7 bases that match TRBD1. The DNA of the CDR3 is TGTGCCAGCAGTCGGACAGGCACCACCTACGAGCAGTACTTC. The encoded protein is CASSRTGTTYEQYF.